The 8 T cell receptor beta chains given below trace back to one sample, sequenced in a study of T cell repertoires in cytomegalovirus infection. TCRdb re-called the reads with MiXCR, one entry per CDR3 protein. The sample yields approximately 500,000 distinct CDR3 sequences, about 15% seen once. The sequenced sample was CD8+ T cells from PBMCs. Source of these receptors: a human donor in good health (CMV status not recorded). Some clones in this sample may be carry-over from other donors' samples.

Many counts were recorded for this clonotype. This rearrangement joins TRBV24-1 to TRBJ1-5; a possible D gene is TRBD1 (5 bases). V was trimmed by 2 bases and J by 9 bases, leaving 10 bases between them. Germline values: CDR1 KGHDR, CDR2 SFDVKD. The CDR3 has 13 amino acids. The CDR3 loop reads CATSDWGSGPQHF. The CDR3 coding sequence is TGTGCCACCAGTGATTGGGGGAGTGGGCCCCAGCATTTT.

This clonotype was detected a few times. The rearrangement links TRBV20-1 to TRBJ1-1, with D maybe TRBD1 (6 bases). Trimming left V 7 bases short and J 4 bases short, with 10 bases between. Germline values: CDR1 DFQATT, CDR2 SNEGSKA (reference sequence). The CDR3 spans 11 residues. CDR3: CSDRGLTEAFF. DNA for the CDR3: TGCAGTGACCGGGGGCTCACTGAAGCTTTCTTT.

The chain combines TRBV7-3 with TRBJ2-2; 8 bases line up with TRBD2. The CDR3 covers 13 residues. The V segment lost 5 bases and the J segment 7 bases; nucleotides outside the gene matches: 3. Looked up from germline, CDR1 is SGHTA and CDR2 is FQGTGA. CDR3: CASSPGGYGELFF. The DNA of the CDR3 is TGTGCCAGCAGCCCGGGGGGGTACGGGGAGCTGTTTTTT.

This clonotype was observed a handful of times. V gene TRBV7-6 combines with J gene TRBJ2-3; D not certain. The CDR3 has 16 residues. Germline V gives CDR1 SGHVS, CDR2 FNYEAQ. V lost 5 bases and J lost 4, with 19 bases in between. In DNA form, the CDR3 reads TGTGCCAGCAGCCCGTATCACGGCATTTGGGCAGATACGCAGTATTTT. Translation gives CASSPYHGIWADTQYF.

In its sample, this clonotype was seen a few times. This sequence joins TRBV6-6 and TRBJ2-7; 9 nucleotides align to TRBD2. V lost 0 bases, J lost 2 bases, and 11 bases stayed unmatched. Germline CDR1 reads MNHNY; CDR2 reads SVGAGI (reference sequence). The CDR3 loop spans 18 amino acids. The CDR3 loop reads CASSYSIGTSGSTYEQYF. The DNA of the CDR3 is TGTGCCAGCAGTTACTCGATAGGTACTAGCGGGTCCACCTACGAGCAGTACTTC.

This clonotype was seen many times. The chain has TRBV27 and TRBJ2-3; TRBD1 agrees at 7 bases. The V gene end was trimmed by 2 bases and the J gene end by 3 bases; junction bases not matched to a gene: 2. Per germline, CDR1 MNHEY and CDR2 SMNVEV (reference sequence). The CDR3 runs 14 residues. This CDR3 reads CASSLLGQTDTQYF. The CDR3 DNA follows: TGTGCCAGCAGTTTACTGGGACAGACAGATACGCAGTATTTT.

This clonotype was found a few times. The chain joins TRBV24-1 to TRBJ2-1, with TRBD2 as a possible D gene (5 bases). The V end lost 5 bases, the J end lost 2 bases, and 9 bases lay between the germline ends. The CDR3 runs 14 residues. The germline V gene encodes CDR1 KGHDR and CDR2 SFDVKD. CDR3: CATSGAGTYNEQFF. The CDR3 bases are TGTGCCACCAGTGGGGCCGGGACCTACAATGAGCAGTTCTTC.

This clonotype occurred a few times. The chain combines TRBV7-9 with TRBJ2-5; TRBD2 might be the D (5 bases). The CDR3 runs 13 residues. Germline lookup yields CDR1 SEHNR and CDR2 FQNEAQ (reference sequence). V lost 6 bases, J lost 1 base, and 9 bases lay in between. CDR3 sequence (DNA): TGTGCCAGCAGGACCGGGGTCCAAGAGACCCAGTACTTC. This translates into CASRTGVQETQYF.